A selection of T cell receptor beta chains follows, all from one sample in a study of blood T cell repertoires in COVID-19. The assay was immunoSEQ multiplex PCR, and TCRdb's table has in-frame clones only and misses some. Of 200,000 to 300,000 clones listed, 86% were seen once; the top ten hold about 2.7%. Specimen: PBMCs or T cells enriched from blood (not recorded which). These receptors were obtained from a woman aged 18-29 years who had recovered from COVID-19. The CDR3 runs from the conserved cysteine through the conserved F or W. The order of the fields is V gene, clone size, J gene, D gene, CDR3 protein, CDR3 DNA. The D gene is left open where the match is weak. Some rows have no size entry. The others give once, few or many, or a class for an expanded clone.

V gene: TRBV19
clone size: NA
J gene: TRBJ2-7
D gene: NA
CDR3 protein: CASSTELRQVLSYEQYF
CDR3 DNA: TGTGCCAGTAGTACCGAATTGAGACAGGTTCTCTCCTACGAGCAGTACTTC

V gene: TRBV19
clone size: few
J gene: TRBJ1-1
D gene: TRBD1
CDR3 protein: CASRGDRVNTEAFF
CDR3 DNA: TGTGCCAGTAGGGGGGACAGGGTGAACACTGAAGCTTTCTTT

V gene: TRBV14
clone size: NA
J gene: TRBJ2-2
D gene: NA
CDR3 protein: CASSQKRAQNTGELFF
CDR3 DNA: TGTGCCAGCAGCCAGAAGCGGGCACAGAACACCGGGGAGCTGTTTTTT

V gene: TRBV6-2/TRBV6-3
clone size: NA
J gene: TRBJ1-1
D gene: NA
CDR3 protein: CASSYSRRMNTEAFF
CDR3 DNA: TGTGCCAGCAGTTATAGTCGGAGAATGAACACTGAAGCTTTCTTT

V gene: TRBV18
clone size: NA
J gene: TRBJ2-3
D gene: NA
CDR3 protein: CASSAPGQGRMTDTQYF
CDR3 DNA: TGTGCCAGCTCTGCGCCCGGGCAGGGGAGAATGACAGATACGCAGTATTTT

V gene: TRBV4-3
clone size: NA
J gene: TRBJ2-1
D gene: NA
CDR3 protein: CASSQVRGAGYNEQFF
CDR3 DNA: TGCGCCAGCAGCCAAGTGCGAGGAGCCGGTTACAATGAGCAGTTCTTC

V gene: TRBV2
clone size: NA
J gene: TRBJ2-1
D gene: NA
CDR3 protein: CASRGGGDYNEQFF
CDR3 DNA: TGTGCCAGCAGGGGAGGGGGGGACTACAATGAGCAGTTCTTC

V gene: TRBV4-3
clone size: NA
J gene: TRBJ2-2
D gene: NA
CDR3 protein: CASSRRVVDTGELFF
CDR3 DNA: TGCGCCAGCAGCAGGAGAGTCGTAGACACCGGGGAGCTGTTTTTT

V gene: TRBV11-3
clone size: NA
J gene: TRBJ1-1
D gene: NA
CDR3 protein: CASSSPGVNTEAFF
CDR3 DNA: TGTGCCAGCAGCTCCCCGGGGGTGAACACTGAAGCTTTCTTT

V gene: TRBV7-9
clone size: NA
J gene: TRBJ2-1
D gene: NA
CDR3 protein: CASSLGLSYNEQFF
CDR3 DNA: TGTGCCAGCAGCTTAGGACTTTCCTACAATGAGCAGTTCTTC

V gene: TRBV28
clone size: NA
J gene: TRBJ2-7
D gene: TRBD2
CDR3 protein: CASKDGGITYYEQYF
CDR3 DNA: TGTGCCAGCAAAGACGGGGGGATTACATACTACGAGCAGTACTTC

V gene: TRBV6-5
clone size: NA
J gene: TRBJ1-3
D gene: NA
CDR3 protein: CASRGGSGNTIYF
CDR3 DNA: TGTGCCAGCAGGGGAGGCTCTGGAAACACCATATATTTT

V gene: TRBV24-1
clone size: NA
J gene: TRBJ2-3
D gene: TRBD1
CDR3 protein: CATRQGASSTDTQYF
CDR3 DNA: TGTGCCACCAGACAGGGGGCCTCTAGCACAGATACGCAGTATTTT

V gene: TRBV11-2
clone size: once
J gene: TRBJ2-7
D gene: TRBD2
CDR3 protein: CASSPRLAGAHEQYF
CDR3 DNA: TGTGCCAGCAGCCCCAGACTAGCGGGAGCTCACGAGCAGTACTTC

V gene: TRBV29-1
clone size: NA
J gene: TRBJ2-1
D gene: NA
CDR3 protein: CSVVRLQRDNEQFF
CDR3 DNA: TGCAGCGTCGTACGGTTACAGAGAGACAATGAGCAGTTCTTC

V gene: TRBV5-6
clone size: few
J gene: TRBJ1-2
D gene: NA
CDR3 protein: CAQGVPNYGYTF
CDR3 DNA: TGTGCTCAAGGGGTTCCGAACTATGGCTACACCTTC

V gene: TRBV11-3
clone size: NA
J gene: TRBJ2-1
D gene: NA
CDR3 protein: CASKNSGNEQFF
CDR3 DNA: TGTGCCAGCAAGAATTCCGGCAATGAGCAGTTCTTC

V gene: TRBV11-2
clone size: once
J gene: TRBJ2-2
D gene: NA
CDR3 protein: CASSFRGAGTGELFF
CDR3 DNA: TGTGCCAGCAGCTTCCGGGGGGCTGGCACCGGGGAGCTGTTTTTT

V gene: TRBV28
clone size: NA
J gene: TRBJ2-5
D gene: TRBD2
CDR3 protein: CASSHSGRAQETQYF
CDR3 DNA: TGTGCCAGCAGCCATAGCGGGAGGGCCCAAGAGACCCAGTACTTC

V gene: TRBV27
clone size: once
J gene: TRBJ2-7
D gene: TRBD1
CDR3 protein: CASSPRQGVDYEQYF
CDR3 DNA: TGTGCCAGCAGTCCCCGACAGGGGGTCGACTACGAGCAGTACTTC

V gene: TRBV6-4
clone size: NA
J gene: TRBJ1-1
D gene: TRBD1
CDR3 protein: CASSANRGTEAFF
CDR3 DNA: TGTGCCAGCAGTGCGAACAGGGGAACTGAAGCTTTCTTT

V gene: TRBV11-2
clone size: NA
J gene: TRBJ2-3
D gene: TRBD2
CDR3 protein: CASSLGLSGGSPDTQYF
CDR3 DNA: TGTGCCAGCAGCTTAGGCCTTAGCGGGGGGTCACCAGATACGCAGTATTTT

V gene: TRBV7-8
clone size: NA
J gene: TRBJ2-7
D gene: TRBD2
CDR3 protein: CASRFTSGTYEQYF
CDR3 DNA: TGTGCCAGCAGGTTTACTAGCGGCACCTACGAGCAGTACTTC

V gene: TRBV2
clone size: NA
J gene: TRBJ1-4
D gene: NA
CDR3 protein: CASTSQGYEKLFF
CDR3 DNA: TGTGCCAGCACATCCCAGGGGTATGAAAAACTGTTTTTT